Following are 21 T cell receptor beta chains from one sample sequenced in a study of regulatory T cells in long-lasting Graves disease. Time point described: persistent/refractory GD, antithyroid drugs over 5 years with positive TRAb. PBMC-extracted RNA yielded the TCR library. Relying on iRepertoire HTBI primers and Arm-PCR of CDR3 regions, the team built TCR beta libraries. MiXCR was run by TCRdb on the multiplex PCR reads, yielding one entry per CDR3 protein. The data hold about 310,000 distinct CDR3 sequences, with more than 20% observed a single time. Here the sequenced sample was peripheral blood mononuclear cells (PBMCs), taken when the disease was refractory, from a patient treated with antithyroid drugs. The receptors originated from a female donor with Graves disease.

V usage is TRBV7-2 and J usage is TRBJ2-7, with D possibly TRBD2 on 5 matching bases. The V end lost 3 bases, the J end lost 5 bases, and 8 bases lay between the germline ends. CDR3 length: 12 residues. Germline CDR1 and CDR2: SGHTA and FQGNSA. CDR3 sequence: CASSFPGNEQYF. The CDR3 nucleotides read TGTGCCAGCAGCTTCCCCGGGAACGAGCAGTACTTC.

This clonotype was recorded at least ten times. The rearrangement links TRBV7-2 to TRBJ2-7; D call uncertain. The CDR3 extends over 13 amino acids. V was shortened by 6 bases and J by 4 bases, with 13 bases between the two germline ends. Germline CDR1 and CDR2: SGHTA and FQGNSA. DNA for the CDR3: TGTGCCAGCAGTACGGCAGAAAGATACGAGCAGTACTTC. The encoded protein is CASSTAERYEQYF.

This clonotype appeared many times. The CDR3 DNA follows: TGTGCCAGCAGCCATTCTGACCCTGAAGCTTTCTTT. It is translated as CASSHSDPEAFF. The chain has TRBV11-2 and TRBJ1-1, with D unresolved. Germline values: CDR1 SGHAT, CDR2 FQNNGV. CDR3 length equals 12 residues. The V end lost 5 bases, the J end lost 6 bases, and 10 bases lay between the germline ends.

This clonotype was seen ten or more times. The chain carries TRBV20-1 and TRBJ2-7, with D perhaps TRBD2 (6 bases). The CDR3 has 14 residues. Trimming took 0 bases from V and 2 from J, leaving 11 bases between them. The germline V gene encodes CDR1 DFQATT and CDR2 SNEGSKA (reference sequence). The CDR3 sequence: CSARDLGGAYEQYF. CDR3 DNA: TGCAGTGCTAGAGATCTCGGGGGAGCCTACGAGCAGTACTTC.

This clonotype was seen ten or more times. The genes are TRBV12-3 or TRBV12-4 and TRBJ1-2; D ambiguous. The CDR3 totals 12 residues. The V end was cut by 3 bases, the J end by 7 bases, with 9 bases between. The CDR3 here is CASSFLRGGYTF. CDR3 DNA sequence: TGTGCCAGCAGTTTCCTACGTGGTGGCTACACCTTC.

This clonotype appeared a few times. V and J are TRBV7-9 and TRBJ2-7, with TRBD2 as a possible D gene (5 bases). Germline V gene lookup returns CDR1 SEHNR and CDR2 FQNEAQ (reference sequence). The ends were cut back, 0 bases at V and 6 bases at J, with 9 bases in the middle. CDR3 size: 13 residues. The CDR3 region is CASSLAEAGEQYF. In DNA form, the CDR3 reads TGTGCCAGCAGCTTAGCGGAGGCAGGCGAGCAGTACTTC.

V gene TRBV14 combines with J gene TRBJ2-5, with D possibly TRBD1 on 5 matching bases. V lost 1 base to trimming and J lost 4 bases, with 7 bases between them. CDR1 is SGHDN, CDR2 FVKESK, per germline. The length of the CDR3 is 13 residues. The CDR3 DNA sequence: TGTGCCAGCAGCCAAGTAAGGGGAGAGACCCAGTACTTC. Its protein is CASSQVRGETQYF.

The chain is built from TRBV4-2 and TRBJ2-7; 7 bases are shared with TRBD2. J gave up 7 bases and V 2 bases, and 8 bases lay outside the gene matches. The CDR3 runs to 14 residues. Germline V CDR1 and CDR2: LGHNA, YNFKEQ. The CDR3 is CASSQIGGSGEQYF. The CDR3 DNA is TGTGCCAGCAGCCAAATTGGCGGGAGTGGGGAGCAGTACTTC.

The gene calls are TRBV27 and TRBJ1-2; 12 bases are a match to TRBD1. V lost 8 bases and J lost 7; bases outside the gene matches: 17. The CDR3 totals 17 residues. CDR1 and CDR2 from the germline V gene are MNHEY and SMNVEV (reference sequence). The CDR3 DNA sequence: TGTGCCAGCCGACCCCCCGGGACAGGGGGCCGGCAGGGTGGCTACACCTTC. It specifies CASRPPGTGGRQGGYTF.

The genes are TRBV7-9 and TRBJ2-1; 7 nucleotides line up with TRBD2. V was pared by 4 bases and J by 6 bases, with 3 bases of the junction left unmatched. The V gene's germline CDR1 is SEHNR and CDR2 FQNEAQ (reference sequence). CDR3 size: 13 residues. In nucleotides, the CDR3 is TGTGCCAGCAGCTCCGGGACTACCAATGAGCAGTTCTTC. Encoded protein: CASSSGTTNEQFF.

The genes are TRBV9 and TRBJ2-5, with 7 bases aligning to TRBD1. With 0 bases clipped from V and 4 bases from J, the junction kept 6 bases outside the gene matches. The CDR3 runs 15 residues. CDR1 SGDLS and CDR2 YYNGEE come from the germline V gene. The CDR3 nucleotides read TGTGCCAGCAGCGTAGGGGGGACAGTAGGAGAGACCCAGTACTTC. Translated, it gives CASSVGGTVGETQYF.

This clonotype has a count of ten or more. This chain uses TRBV2 with TRBJ2-4; 12 nucleotides match TRBD2. Germline V gives CDR1 SNHLY, CDR2 FYNNEI. The J segment lost 2 bases and the V segment lost 3 bases, leaving 2 bases of the junction unmatched. The CDR3 contains 16 residues. CDR3 in DNA: TGTGCCAGCAGTGAGCTAGCGGGAGGGACCAAAAACATTCAGTACTTC. Its protein is CASSELAGGTKNIQYF.

This clonotype was counted many times. The CDR3 protein is CAISEGTYSAVIQETQYF. The CDR3 DNA reads as TGTGCCATCAGTGAAGGGACTTACTCCGCGGTGATACAAGAGACCCAGTACTTC. V and J are TRBV10-3 and TRBJ2-5; weak D call: TRBD2 (6 bases). The CDR3 extends over 18 amino acids. Germline CDR1 is ENHRY and CDR2 is SYGVKD. V lost 3 bases to trimming and J lost 2 bases, with 22 bases between them.

This clonotype came up a few times. The chain joins TRBV15 to TRBJ2-5; 9 bases map to TRBD1. Germline lookup yields CDR1 LNHNV and CDR2 YYDKDF (reference sequence). Trimming removed 4 bases from V and 4 bases from J; junction bases left unmatched: 4. The CDR3 consists of 14 residues. In nucleotides, the CDR3 is TGTGCCACCAGCACGGACAGGGGAGGAGAGACCCAGTACTTC. Amino acids: CATSTDRGGETQYF.

The chain joins TRBV28 to TRBJ2-1; the D is unclear. This CDR3 is 13 amino acids long. The germline V gene encodes CDR1 MDHEN and CDR2 SYDVKM. The V and J ends lost 3 bases and 5 bases respectively, with 8 bases between them. CDR3 DNA sequence: TGTGCCAGCAGTTTGCCGCATCACAATGAGCAGTTCTTC. This gives the protein CASSLPHHNEQFF.

This clonotype has ten or more counts. The chain carries TRBV11-2 and TRBJ2-2; 8 positions match TRBD2. V was pared by 3 bases and J by 9 bases, with 6 bases of the junction left unmatched. The CDR3 covers 14 residues. From germline, CDR1 is SGHAT and CDR2 FQNNGV. The CDR3 region is CASSFREGRRELFF. The CDR3 region has the DNA TGTGCCAGCAGCTTCCGGGAGGGCCGCAGGGAGCTGTTTTTT.

The rearrangement uses TRBV5-1 and TRBJ1-3, with TRBD1 as a possible D gene (5 bases). Trimming stripped 4 bases from V and 0 bases from J, with 17 bases between. From germline, CDR1 is SGHRS and CDR2 YFSETQ. CDR3 size: 17 residues. The CDR3 DNA reads TGCGCCAGCAGCCTATACGTCCGGGGCCTCTCTGGAAACACCATATATTTT. It codes for CASSLYVRGLSGNTIYF.

V gene TRBV27 combines with J gene TRBJ2-1, with 11 bases aligning to TRBD2. This CDR3 comprises 15 residues. V was clipped by 6 bases and J by 6 bases; unmatched bases: 7. CDR1 and CDR2 from the germline V gene are MNHEY and SMNVEV (reference sequence). In DNA form, the CDR3 reads TGTGCCAGCAGAGCCCCTAGCGGGAGGCCCAATGAGCAGTTCTTC. Its translation is CASRAPSGRPNEQFF.

Turning to this clonotype: This may be a read error: a much more frequent sequence differs by one nucleotide. This chain connects TRBV28 to TRBJ1-1; D is unresolved. The germline gives CDR1 MDHEN, CDR2 SYDVKM. The CDR3 sequence is 11 residues long. The CDR3 loop is CASKGNIEAFF. The CDR3 DNA follows: TGTGCCAGCAAAGGAAACATTGAAGCTTTCTTT.

The gene calls are TRBV24-1 and TRBJ2-2; D gene uncertain. Per germline, CDR1 KGHDR and CDR2 SFDVKD. This CDR3 region has 13 residues. Trimming took off 5 bases at V and 3 bases at J, with 6 bases between the two ends. In DNA form, the CDR3 reads TGTGCCACCAGTGTGCTTCACACCGGGGAGCTGTTTTTT. It codes for CATSVLHTGELFF.

The V and J genes are TRBV7-2 and TRBJ2-2; D remains unclear. V was trimmed by 5 bases and J by 6 bases, leaving 10 bases between them. CDR1 is SGHTA and CDR2 is FQGNSA in the germline V gene. The CDR3 loop spans 13 amino acids. DNA of the CDR3: TGTGCCAGCAGCCGTGTAGGTGCCGGGGAGCTGTTTTTT. Its translation: CASSRVGAGELFF. Based on the CDR3 plus reference TRBV7-2 and TRBJ2-2, the full variable domain is GAGVSQSPSNKVTEKGKDVELRCDPISGHTALYWYRQSLGQGLEFLIYFQGNSAPDKSGLPSDRFSAERTGGSVSTLTIQRTQQEDSAVYLCASSRVGAGELFFGEGSRLTVL.